These 14 T cell receptor beta chains were sequenced from one sample in a study of Ad26.COV2.S vaccination and SARS-CoV-2 variants. The table came from immunoSEQ multiplex PCR; TCRdb's copy has only in-frame clones and leaves some out. The sample has hundreds of thousands of clones; more than 80% are singletons. The treatment denotes: around 19 received Ad26.COV2.S at low or high dose, single or two shots; roughly five received placebo; per-sample allocation not given. Repertoires come from day 63 after the first vaccine or placebo injection. The sequences come from peripheral blood, collected in a trial of Ad26.COV2.S vaccine versus placebo. These receptors were obtained from a person aged 18-60 years who received the Ad26.COV2.S COVID-19 vaccine or a placebo.

The CDR3 is CASSLRQNSPLHF. The DNA for the CDR3 is TGTGCCAGCAGCCTCAGACAGAATTCACCCCTCCACTTT. The chain is built from TRBV5-6 and TRBJ1-6; possibly TRBD1 for D (5 bases). Trimming shortened V by 4 bases and J by 7 bases, and 9 bases separated the two germline ends. CDR3 length equals 13 residues. Germline CDR1 SGHDT, CDR2 YYEEEE. Full variable domain (outside the CDR3, taken from reference TRBV5-6 and TRBJ1-6): DAGVTQSPTHLIKTRGQQVTLRCSPKSGHDTVSWYQQALGQGPQFIFQYYEEEERQRGNFPDRFSGHQFPNYSSELNVNALLLGDSALYLCASSLRQNSPLHFGNGTRLTVT.

The rearrangement uses TRBV3-1 (or the pseudogene TRBV3-2) and TRBJ2-7; TRBD1 agrees at 8 bases. The J segment lost 6 bases and the V segment lost 4 bases, leaving 11 bases of the junction unmatched. The V gene's germline CDR1 is LGHDT and CDR2 YNNKEL (reference sequence). The CDR3 spans 15 residues. The CDR3 DNA is TGTGCCAGCAGCCTGTTTCCGGGACAGGTTCCCGAGCAGTACTTC. Its protein product is CASSLFPGQVPEQYF.

The J gene is TRBJ2-7, the V gene TRBV28, with D possibly being TRBD1 (7 bases). From germline, CDR1 is MDHEN and CDR2 SYDVKM. V was clipped by 3 bases and J by 2 bases, with 17 bases between them. CDR3 length: 16 amino acids. The CDR3 spells CASSLGGGTAAYEQYF. DNA for the CDR3: TGTGCCAGCAGTTTGGGTGGCGGGACAGCCGCCTACGAGCAGTACTTC.

The chain joins TRBV7-2 to TRBJ1-1, with D unresolved. In germline, CDR1 is SGHTA, CDR2 FQGNSA. V lost 5 bases to trimming and J lost 0 bases, with 10 bases between them. The CDR3 loop spans 14 amino acids. The CDR3 region is CASSPRPMNTEAFF. The CDR3 DNA reads TGTGCCAGCAGCCCTCGACCGATGAACACTGAAGCTTTCTTT.

The V gene is TRBV11-2, the J gene TRBJ2-2; D unresolved. Germline V gene lookup returns CDR1 SGHAT and CDR2 FQNNGV. The CDR3 totals 14 residues. The V end lost 0 bases, the J end lost 5 bases, and 7 bases lay between the germline ends. The CDR3 here is CASSLDPLTGELFF. The CDR3 DNA reads TGTGCCAGCAGCTTAGACCCTTTAACCGGGGAGCTGTTTTTT.

J is TRBJ2-3 and V is TRBV30, with 10 bases lining up with TRBD1. The CDR3 contains 15 residues. Trimming took 6 bases from V and 3 from J; bases not matched to a gene: 9. The germline V gene encodes CDR1 GTSNPN and CDR2 SVGIG (reference sequence). The CDR3 loop reads CACPGQGYGTDTQYF. CDR3 DNA sequence: TGTGCCTGCCCGGGACAGGGGTATGGGACAGATACGCAGTATTTT.

The chain couples TRBV5-1 to TRBJ2-7; 10 positions agree with TRBD2. J was trimmed by 0 bases and V by 0 bases; bases with no gene match: 3. The CDR3 is 16 amino acids. Germline CDR1 SGHRS, CDR2 YFSETQ. The CDR3 coding sequence is TGCGCCAGCAGCTTGGACCTAGCGGGAGACTCCTACGAGCAGTACTTC. Protein product: CASSLDLAGDSYEQYF.

V usage is TRBV24-1 and J usage is TRBJ1-2; unclear D gene. Deletions cut 2 bases from V and 0 bases from J, with 9 bases between. This CDR3 has 15 amino acids. CDR1 and CDR2 from the germline V gene are KGHDR and SFDVKD. The CDR3 here is CATSDSRLANYGYTF. CDR3 DNA: TGTGCCACCAGTGATTCTCGGTTGGCTAACTATGGCTACACCTTC.

V gene TRBV2 combines with J gene TRBJ1-4; D may be TRBD1 (6 bases). The germline V gene encodes CDR1 SNHLY and CDR2 FYNNEI. V lost 6 bases, J lost 5 bases, and 10 bases lay in between. This CDR3 region has 13 residues. The CDR3 sequence is CASRGGGNEKLFF. The CDR3 DNA follows: TGTGCCAGCAGGGGAGGGGGGAATGAAAAACTGTTTTTT.

The chain has TRBV7-2 and TRBJ1-4; the D is unclear. From germline, CDR1 is SGHTA and CDR2 FQGNSA. This CDR3 contains 12 residues. Trimming took 2 bases from V and 7 from J, leaving 5 bases between them. The CDR3 DNA reads TGTGCCAGCAGCTTAACGCGTGAAAAACTGTTTTTT. Encoded protein: CASSLTREKLFF. The whole variable domain, remainder taken from reference TRBV7-2 and TRBJ1-4, is GAGVSQSPSNKVTEKGKDVELRCDPISGHTALYWYRQSLGQGLEFLIYFQGNSAPDKSGLPSDRFSAERTGGSVSTLTIQRTQQEDSAVYLCASSLTREKLFFGSGTQLSVL.

The chain is built from TRBV11-2 and TRBJ1-4; TRBD1 agrees at 8 bases. Germline V CDR1 and CDR2: SGHAT, FQNNGV. CDR3 length: 15 amino acids. V was clipped by 4 bases and J by 6 bases; unmatched bases: 7. CDR3 in DNA: TGTGCCAGCAGCTATGGACAGGGCCGATATGAAAAACTGTTTTTT. This sequence encodes CASSYGQGRYEKLFF.

V gene TRBV27 combines with J gene TRBJ2-5, with D perhaps matching TRBD1 or TRBD2 (5 bases each). Germline V gene data show CDR1 as MNHEY and CDR2 as SMNVEV (reference sequence). This CDR3 comprises 14 residues. The V end was cut by 4 bases, the J end by 7 bases, with 16 bases between. DNA for the CDR3: TGTGCCAGCAGTTACCAGCAGGGAGAGGGGACCCAGTACTTC. Translation: CASSYQQGEGTQYF.

The rearrangement uses TRBV11-1 and TRBJ1-3; D not resolved. Germline values: CDR1 SGHAT, CDR2 FQDESV (reference sequence). The V gene lost 4 bases and the J gene lost 0 bases, with 13 bases spanning the gap. The CDR3 is 16 residues long. The CDR3 sequence is CASSYVGPTSGNTIYF. The DNA of the CDR3 is TGTGCCAGCAGCTATGTGGGCCCGACCTCTGGAAACACCATATATTTT.

Concerning this clone itself: This sample includes further DNA sequences coding for the same CDR3. The chain employs TRBV5-4 and TRBJ1-2, with D maybe TRBD1 (5 bases). Germline values: CDR1 SGHNT, CDR2 YYREEE (reference sequence). The CDR3 loop spans 12 amino acids. V was trimmed by 4 bases and J by 4 bases, leaving 8 bases between them. The CDR3 here is CASSRDSYGYTF. The CDR3 DNA reads as TGTGCCAGCAGCCGAGACAGCTATGGCTACACCTTC. The variable domain in full, with the rest retrieved from reference TRBV5-4 and TRBJ1-2, is ETGVTQSPTHLIKTRGQQVTLRCSSQSGHNTVSWYQQALGQGPQFIFQYYREEENGRGNFPPRFSGLQFPNYSSELNVNALELDDSALYLCASSRDSYGYTFGSGTRLTVV.